These 13 T cell receptor beta chains share one sample of origin, sequenced in a study of memory CD4+ T cells and cytomegalovirus serostatus (dated by TCRdb to between 2017 and 2020). The method was the immunoSEQ multiplex PCR assay. TCRdb mirrors the immuneACCESS table, restricted to in-frame sequences. Some clones are absent from its copies; in checked studies, under half trace to an unresolved V gene, and the reason for the others is unknown. In all, the sample holds 30,000 to 40,000 clones, and about 76% of those were seen once. The biggest ten clones account for less than 0.75% of the sample. Single viable CD3+CD4+CD8-CD45RO+ cells were sorted as memory CD4+ T cells on a FACSAria II. Source material: memory CD4+ T cells from blood. The receptor set was obtained from an adult in good health and CMV-seronegative. Some clones in this sample may be carry-over from other donors' samples.

The chain combines TRBV7-2 with TRBJ2-5; D ambiguous. Germline CDR1 is SGHTA and CDR2 is FQGNSA. CDR3 length: 13 amino acids. The V gene lost 5 bases and the J gene lost 5 bases, with 12 bases spanning the gap. The CDR3 DNA reads TGTGCCAGCAGCCCCATATCTCGCGAGACCCAGTACTTC. Translating gives CASSPISRETQYF. The variable domain in full, with the rest retrieved from reference TRBV7-2 and TRBJ2-5, is GAGVSQSPSNKVTEKGKDVELRCDPISGHTALYWYRQSLGQGLEFLIYFQGNSAPDKSGLPSDRFSAERTGGSVSTLTIQRTQQEDSAVYLCASSPISRETQYFGPGTRLLVL.

This clone was seen just once. The chain links TRBV4-2 to TRBJ1-4, with a possible D match to TRBD1 (5 bases). Germline-derived CDR1 and CDR2 are LGHNA and YNFKEQ. Trimming removed 4 bases at V and 2 bases at J, with 17 bases between. This CDR3 comprises 17 residues. CDR3 DNA: TGTGCCAGCAGCCGCGGAATCCGGGACCCGACTAATGAAAAACTGTTTTTT. Translating gives CASSRGIRDPTNEKLFF.

The rearrangement joins TRBV6-1 to TRBJ1-6, with D tentatively TRBD1 (5 bases). Trimming took 11 bases from V and 7 from J, leaving 18 bases between them. The length of the CDR3 is 14 residues. The germline V gene has CDR1 MNHNS and CDR2 SASEGT. The CDR3 coding sequence is TGTGCCTCGAGGAGGAGGGGCTTCAATTCACCCCTCCACTTT. Its translation: CASRRRGFNSPLHF.

V gene TRBV7-8 combines with J gene TRBJ1-1; 11 bases map to TRBD1. CDR1 SGHVS and CDR2 FQNEAQ come from the germline V gene. J lost 11 bases, V lost 4 bases, and 9 bases had no gene match. This CDR3 contains 14 residues. The chain's CDR3 is CASSWTGGAVEAFF. CDR3 sequence (DNA): TGTGCCAGCAGCTGGACAGGGGGCGCGGTCGAGGCTTTCTTT.

This clone has only one observation. The gene calls are TRBV4-3 and TRBJ1-2; 10 bases are a match to TRBD1. This CDR3 has 15 amino acids. The V gene's germline CDR1 is LGHNA and CDR2 YSLEER. Losses at the gene ends were 1 base for V and 5 bases for J; bases not matched to a gene: 4. The DNA of the CDR3 is TGCGCCAGCAGCCAAGCCGGGGGACAGGGGTATGGCTACACCTTC. Its translation is CASSQAGGQGYGYTF.

The rearrangement joins TRBV19 to TRBJ1-2; no firm D call. This CDR3 contains 13 residues. V was pared by 3 bases and J by 5 bases, with 10 bases between. Germline V gene data show CDR1 as LNHDA and CDR2 as SQIVND (reference sequence). The CDR3 coding sequence is TGTGCCAGTAGTATTAGAGGCTTGTATGGCTACACCTTC. It is translated as CASSIRGLYGYTF.

The chain links TRBV19 to TRBJ2-7; D is perhaps TRBD2 (6 bases). CDR1 is LNHDA and CDR2 is SQIVND in the germline V gene (reference sequence). The CDR3 runs 15 residues. V dropped 5 bases and J dropped 2 bases, with 16 bases sitting between them. The CDR3 region is CASSPLAGRTYEQYF. In nucleotides, the CDR3 is TGTGCCAGTAGTCCCCTCGCGGGACGGACCTACGAGCAGTACTTC.

The chain carries TRBV9 and TRBJ2-5; tentative D call: TRBD1 (6 bases). Germline CDR1 SGDLS, CDR2 YYNGEE. The CDR3 consists of 14 residues. Trimming stripped 4 bases from V and 2 bases from J, with 12 bases between. CDR3 sequence reads: CASSPGTMQETQYF. As DNA, the CDR3 is TGTGCCAGCAGCCCAGGGACAATGCAAGAGACCCAGTACTTC.

In its sample, this clone was seen once. This chain links TRBV28 with TRBJ1-4; maybe TRBD1 (6 bases). This CDR3 has 15 amino acids. V lost 2 bases, J lost 8 bases, and 15 bases lay in between. Germline lookup yields CDR1 MDHEN and CDR2 SYDVKM. The CDR3 is CASSLGGASEEKLFF. DNA of the CDR3: TGTGCCAGCAGTTTAGGGGGGGCATCTGAGGAAAAACTGTTTTTT.

The chain couples TRBV27 to TRBJ2-7; 8 nucleotides line up with TRBD1. The V gene's germline CDR1 is MNHEY and CDR2 SMNVEV (reference sequence). The ends lost 4 bases at V and 4 bases at J; junction bases unmatched: 9. This CDR3 spans 15 amino acids. DNA of the CDR3: TGTGCCAGCAGTTCTCGCCTACAGGGGGGTTACGAGCAGTACTTC. Residues: CASSSRLQGGYEQYF.

This clone was seen a few times. The identical CDR3 is also encoded by other nucleotide sequences in the sample. The chain uses TRBV9 and TRBJ1-1; a possible D gene is TRBD1 (5 bases). This CDR3 is built from 13 residues. The ends were cut back, 2 bases at V and 3 bases at J, with 8 bases in the middle. Germline CDR1 reads SGDLS; CDR2 reads YYNGEE. The DNA for the CDR3 is TGTGCCAGCAGCGTTGCGGGGGACACTGAAGCTTTCTTT. Protein sequence: CASSVAGDTEAFF.

This clone was detected only a few times. The chain is built from TRBV12-5 and TRBJ1-5, with D unresolved. Germline V CDR1 and CDR2: LGHNT, FRNRAP. CDR3 length: 12 amino acids. Trimming shortened V by 6 bases and J by 0 bases, and 3 bases separated the two germline ends. The CDR3 protein is CASGDSNQPQHF. The CDR3 nucleotides are TGTGCTAGTGGAGATAGCAATCAGCCCCAGCATTTT.

This chain connects TRBV19 to TRBJ1-4; D is possibly TRBD1 (5 bases). Germline V lookup: CDR1 LNHDA, CDR2 SQIVND (reference sequence). V lost 5 bases to trimming and J lost 7 bases, with 17 bases between them. The CDR3 runs 15 residues. The CDR3 spells CASSSSSGWGEKLFF. CDR3 nucleotides: TGTGCCAGTAGTTCTTCGTCAGGGTGGGGTGAAAAACTGTTTTTT.